These 29 T cell receptor beta chains came from one sample sequenced in a study of shared clonotypes between healthy human individuals. TCRdb's copy holds only in-frame clones and misses some; the assay was immunoSEQ multiplex PCR. Altogether 2.3 million or so clones are present, more than 80% being singletons, with the ten largest covering about 0.41%. Sequences were obtained from naive CD4+ T cells from PBMCs. Indicated subset: CD45RA+ positively selected. These receptors all come from a man in his late teens or twenties in good health. Some clones in this sample may be carry-over from other donors' samples.

This chain connects TRBV29-1 to TRBJ2-1; unclear D gene. Germline CDR1 reads SQVTM; CDR2 reads ANQGSEA. Trimming left V 3 bases short and J 8 bases short, with 11 bases between. CDR3 length: 12 amino acids. CDR3 nucleotides: TGCAGCGTTGATCGAGGATACGATGAGCAGTTCTTC. It specifies CSVDRGYDEQFF.

This chain joins TRBV28 and TRBJ1-5; D call uncertain. Per the germline V gene, CDR1 is MDHEN and CDR2 is SYDVKM. CDR3 length equals 14 residues. The V end lost 2 bases, the J end lost 6 bases, and 11 bases lay between the germline ends. The CDR3 loop is CASSLHERFQPQHF. In DNA, the CDR3 is TGTGCCAGCAGTTTACATGAGAGGTTTCAGCCCCAGCATTTT. Drawing the rest from reference TRBV28 and TRBJ1-5, the complete variable domain is DVKVTQSSRYLVKRTGEKVFLECVQDMDHENMFWYRQDPGLGLRLIYFSYDVKMKEKGDIPEGYSVSREKKERFSLILESASTNQTSMYLCASSLHERFQPQHFGDGTRLSIL.

This rearrangement joins TRBV28 to TRBJ1-2; D is unresolved. CDR1 and CDR2 from the germline V gene are MDHEN and SYDVKM. Trimming took 7 bases from V and 7 from J, leaving 13 bases between them. The CDR3 runs to 12 residues. CDR3 DNA: TGTGCCAGCACCCCGTTGCGGGGTGGCTACACCTTC. Its translation is CASTPLRGGYTF.

The chain combines TRBV7-3 with TRBJ2-3, with 7 bases matching TRBD2. The CDR3 has 14 residues. The V segment lost 10 bases and the J segment 5 bases; nucleotides outside the gene matches: 12. The germline CDR1 and CDR2 sequences are SGHTA and FQGTGA. The CDR3 DNA is TGTGCCACCACGTCAGCGGGGCACTTAGATACGCAGTATTTT. It encodes CATTSAGHLDTQYF. The entire variable domain, with the rest obtained from reference TRBV7-3 and TRBJ2-3, is as follows: GAGVSQTPSNKVTEKGKYVELRCDPISGHTALYWYRQSLGQGPEFLIYFQGTGAADDSGLPNDRFFAVRPEGSVSTLKIQRTERGDSAVYLCATTSAGHLDTQYFGPGTRLTVL.

The chain has TRBV7-9 and TRBJ1-4; no clear D gene. The germline CDR1 and CDR2 sequences are SEHNR and FQNEAQ (reference sequence). Trimming pared 5 bases from V and 6 bases from J, leaving 4 bases between. The CDR3 has 11 residues. The CDR3 coding sequence is TGTGCCAGCAGCATTGATGAAAAACTGTTTTTT. Amino acid sequence: CASSIDEKLFF.

J is TRBJ2-5 and V is TRBV12-5; no clear D gene. Deletions cut 6 bases from V and 4 bases from J, with 9 bases between. This CDR3 has 12 amino acids. Germline V lookup: CDR1 LGHNT, CDR2 FRNRAP. In nucleotides, the CDR3 is TGTGCTAGTGGGGCCGGCGTAGAGACCCAGTACTTC. Translated: CASGAGVETQYF.

The chain is built from TRBV4-3 and TRBJ2-2; 7 bases are a match to TRBD2. V shed 4 bases and J 4 bases; nucleotides not matched to a gene: 9. The CDR3 is 16 residues long. Germline CDR1 and CDR2: LGHNA and YSLEER. CDR3 sequence: CASSPFAGAFTGELFF. The CDR3 DNA sequence: TGCGCCAGCAGCCCTTTTGCGGGAGCCTTCACCGGGGAGCTGTTTTTT.

This rearrangement joins TRBV5-4 to TRBJ2-7; a weak D match, TRBD2 (5 bases). The CDR3 extends over 15 amino acids. Germline lookup yields CDR1 SGHNT and CDR2 YYREEE (reference sequence). Trimming cost V 0 bases and J 2 bases, with 12 bases left between them. CDR3 DNA sequence: TGTGCCAGCAGCTTGGCGGCGGGCCGCACCTACGAGCAGTACTTC. Translated, it gives CASSLAAGRTYEQYF.

V and J are TRBV10-3 and TRBJ2-2, with D unclear. Looked up from germline, CDR1 is ENHRY and CDR2 is SYGVKD. This CDR3 is 14 amino acids long. The V end lost 6 bases, the J end lost 2 bases, and 10 bases lay between the germline ends. The CDR3 spells CAISGPTNTGELFF. DNA of the CDR3: TGTGCCATCAGCGGGCCGACCAACACCGGGGAGCTGTTTTTT.

The chain employs TRBV7-2 and TRBJ2-2, with D perhaps matching TRBD2 (5 bases). V lost 8 bases and J lost 4, with 11 bases in between. CDR3 length: 13 residues. CDR1 is SGHTA, CDR2 FQGNSA, per germline. The CDR3 sequence is CASARAGTGELFF. In nucleotides, the CDR3 is TGTGCCAGCGCTAGGGCGGGCACCGGGGAGCTGTTTTTT.

V gene TRBV11-3 combines with J gene TRBJ2-3; D may be TRBD2 (6 bases). Per germline, CDR1 SGHNT and CDR2 YENEEA. V was clipped by 5 bases and J by 6 bases, with 15 bases between them. The CDR3 has 14 amino acids. CDR3 amino acids: CASSATSGSDTQYF. In DNA form, the CDR3 reads TGTGCCAGCAGCGCGACTAGTGGTTCGGATACGCAGTATTTT.

The chain links TRBV6-5 to TRBJ1-1; weak D call: TRBD1 (5 bases). Germline V gives CDR1 MNHEY, CDR2 SVGAGI. The CDR3 spans 15 residues. Deletions cut 8 bases from V and 3 bases from J, with 19 bases between. The CDR3 spells CASAIQPGPYTEAFF. In DNA form, the CDR3 reads TGTGCCAGCGCCATCCAACCGGGGCCCTACACTGAAGCTTTCTTT.

The chain links TRBV5-1 to TRBJ2-1; D may be TRBD1 or TRBD2 (5 bases each). From germline, CDR1 is SGHRS and CDR2 YFSETQ. Trimming removed 3 bases from V and 9 bases from J, with 22 bases in between. The CDR3 sequence is 16 residues long. The CDR3 region has the DNA TGCGCCAGCAGCTCCCGTAGAGGGGCCACGGTCGGTGAGCAGTTCTTC. As protein: CASSSRRGATVGEQFF.

The gene calls are TRBV4-1 and TRBJ2-3, with 15 nucleotides matching TRBD2. From germline, CDR1 is MGHRA and CDR2 YSYEKL. The J segment lost 1 base and the V segment lost 2 bases, leaving 7 bases of the junction unmatched. There are 19 residues in the CDR3. The CDR3 here is CASSQPGLAGGPGTDTQYF. The DNA of the CDR3 is TGCGCCAGCAGCCAACCTGGACTAGCGGGAGGGCCGGGCACAGATACGCAGTATTTT.

In nucleotides, the CDR3 is TGTGCCAGCAGCCCGCCCTCCCGAGATACGCAGTATTTT. Translated: CASSPPSRDTQYF. This chain uses TRBV7-3 with TRBJ2-3; no firm D call. The CDR3 spans 13 residues. The V and J ends lost 5 bases and 5 bases respectively, with 11 bases between them. CDR1 SGHTA and CDR2 FQGTGA come from the germline V gene.

The chain couples TRBV6-1 to TRBJ1-2, with D uncertain. With 7 bases removed from V and 0 bases from J, the gap between germline ends came to 9 bases. Germline lookup yields CDR1 MNHNS and CDR2 SASEGT. The CDR3 totals 13 residues. CDR3: CASIEKTNYGYTF. CDR3 coding DNA: TGTGCCAGCATCGAGAAAACTAACTATGGCTACACCTTC.

V and J are TRBV18 and TRBJ1-1; D unclear. The CDR3 is made up of 14 amino acids. Trimming shortened V by 4 bases and J by 2 bases, and 11 bases separated the two germline ends. Germline V CDR1 and CDR2: KGHSH, LQKENI. The CDR3 sequence is CASSQDGLNTEAFF. CDR3 DNA: TGTGCCAGCTCACAAGACGGCTTAAACACTGAAGCTTTCTTT.

The rearrangement uses TRBV20-1 and TRBJ1-2, with D tentatively TRBD1 (6 bases). Trimming took 6 bases from V and 8 from J, leaving 10 bases between them. The CDR3 length is 10 residues. The germline V gene has CDR1 DFQATT and CDR2 SNEGSKA (reference sequence). The CDR3 loop is CSAITGGYTF. The CDR3 nucleotides read TGCAGTGCAATTACAGGGGGCTACACCTTC.

This chain links TRBV11-2 with TRBJ1-1; D not certain. The CDR3 runs to 14 residues. Germline CDR1 SGHAT, CDR2 FQNNGV. The V end lost 6 bases, the J end lost 1 base, and 12 bases lay between the germline ends. The CDR3 bases are TGTGCCAGCAGACTCCAGAGCGCGAACACTGAAGCTTTCTTT. It codes for CASRLQSANTEAFF.

The chain couples TRBV2 to TRBJ2-5, with 7 bases lining up with TRBD2. The CDR3 loop spans 14 amino acids. Trimming removed 7 bases from V and 0 bases from J; junction bases left unmatched: 5. The germline V gene has CDR1 SNHLY and CDR2 FYNNEI. CDR3 nucleotides: TGTGCCAGCAAACAGCGGGGATACCAAGAGACCCAGTACTTC. It is translated as CASKQRGYQETQYF.

The genes are TRBV11-2 and TRBJ2-2, with a weak D call TRBD1 (6 bases). This CDR3 comprises 15 residues. The germline V gene encodes CDR1 SGHAT and CDR2 FQNNGV. V lost 4 bases to trimming and J lost 4 bases, with 13 bases between them. CDR3 sequence: CASSSGTLITGELFF. CDR3 nucleotide sequence: TGTGCCAGCAGCTCAGGGACACTGATCACCGGGGAGCTGTTTTTT.

V usage is TRBV7-9 and J usage is TRBJ2-7, with D perhaps matching TRBD1 (7 bases). The CDR3 totals 13 residues. V was clipped by 5 bases and J by 4 bases, with 12 bases between them. CDR1 SEHNR and CDR2 FQNEAQ come from the germline V gene (reference sequence). The CDR3 DNA is TGTGCCAGCAGCCAGGGGGGCATGTACGAGCAGTACTTC. This codes for CASSQGGMYEQYF.

V and J are TRBV28 and TRBJ1-4; no clear D gene. The length of the CDR3 is 12 residues. The germline V gene has CDR1 MDHEN and CDR2 SYDVKM. V was shortened by 6 bases and J by 10 bases, with 12 bases between the two germline ends. CDR3 loop: CASSRQRGKLFF. CDR3 coding DNA: TGTGCCAGCAGCCGGCAGCGCGGAAAACTGTTTTTT.

V is TRBV6-1 and J is TRBJ2-3; D gene uncertain. Germline values: CDR1 MNHNS, CDR2 SASEGT. Between the trimmed V and J ends, which lost 6 bases and 2 bases, there was a span of 6 bases. The CDR3 is 12 amino acids. CDR3 in amino acids: CASREYTDTQYF. The CDR3 DNA is TGTGCCAGCAGAGAGTACACAGATACGCAGTATTTT.

The chain employs TRBV19 and TRBJ2-7, with D maybe TRBD2 (5 bases). Between the trimmed V and J ends, which lost 6 bases and 0 bases, there was a span of 18 bases. The CDR3 extends over 16 amino acids. Germline V lookup: CDR1 LNHDA, CDR2 SQIVND (reference sequence). CDR3 amino acids: CASRPRFSGTSYEQYF. As DNA, the CDR3 is TGTGCCAGTAGACCCCGGTTTTCGGGAACCTCCTACGAGCAGTACTTC.

The V gene is TRBV5-1, the J gene TRBJ1-4; possibly TRBD1 for D (5 bases). CDR3 length: 13 residues. CDR1 SGHRS and CDR2 YFSETQ come from the germline V gene. The V and J ends lost 4 bases and 15 bases respectively, with 19 bases between them. This CDR3 reads CASSNPGAQGMFF. The CDR3 region has the DNA TGCGCCAGCAGCAACCCTGGGGCCCAAGGGATGTTTTTT.

The genes are TRBV2 and TRBJ2-5; D call uncertain. Trimming removed 6 bases from V and 1 base from J, with 12 bases in between. In germline, CDR1 is SNHLY, CDR2 FYNNEI. The CDR3 has 14 amino acids. The CDR3 region is CASRNSYLQETQYF. The CDR3 DNA follows: TGTGCCAGCAGAAACAGTTATCTCCAAGAGACCCAGTACTTC.

Regarding this clone: Compared with germline, one end of the junction differs, possibly owing to a read error. This chain connects TRBV15 to TRBJ2-2; TRBD1 is a possible D gene (5 bases). The CDR3 runs 14 residues. Germline CDR1 is LNHNV and CDR2 is YYDKDF (reference sequence). CDR3 amino acids: CATRRDRNTGELFF. CDR3 DNA sequence: TGTGCCACCAGGAGAGACAGGAACACCGGGGAGCTGTTTTTT.

CDR3 sequence reads: CASSPRVASTGELFF. CDR3 bases: TGTGCCAGCTCACCTCGGGTGGCCAGCACCGGGGAGCTGTTTTTT. The chain combines TRBV18 with TRBJ2-2, with D uncertain. The CDR3 spans 15 residues. From germline, CDR1 is KGHSH and CDR2 LQKENI. V was clipped by 3 bases and J by 4 bases, with 12 bases between them.